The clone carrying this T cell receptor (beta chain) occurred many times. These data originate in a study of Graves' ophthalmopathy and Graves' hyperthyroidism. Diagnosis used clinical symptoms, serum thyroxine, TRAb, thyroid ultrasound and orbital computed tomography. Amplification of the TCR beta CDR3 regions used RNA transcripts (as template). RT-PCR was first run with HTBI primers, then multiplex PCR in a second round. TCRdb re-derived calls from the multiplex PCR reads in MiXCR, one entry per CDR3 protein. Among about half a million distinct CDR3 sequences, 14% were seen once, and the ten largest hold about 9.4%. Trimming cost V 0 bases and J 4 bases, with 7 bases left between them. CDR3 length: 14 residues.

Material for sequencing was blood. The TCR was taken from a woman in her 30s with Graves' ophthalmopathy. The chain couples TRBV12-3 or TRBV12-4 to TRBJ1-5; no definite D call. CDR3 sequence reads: CASSLASANQPQHF. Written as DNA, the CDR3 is TGTGCCAGCAGTTTAGCTTCCGCTAATCAGCCCCAGCATTTT.